A selection of T cell receptor beta chains follows, all from one sample in a study of molecular identifiers for immune sequencing clone quantification. Using its own MiXCR run on the PCR reads, TCRdb lists one record per CDR3 protein. This sample has about 320,000 distinct CDR3 sequences, with about 22% found just once. Sequencing input: naive CD8+ T cells from blood, with Jurkat cell RNA spiked in. The receptors derive from a human donor in good health. Some libraries in this study had Jurkat cell RNA spiked in. Each CDR3 is given without its conserved first and last residue. Each record gives: V gene, CDR3 protein.

TRBV29-1 SAEVGRGYEQY
TRBV7-9 ASSRGQPLTDTQY
TRBV4-3 ASSQDQSGSSYNEQF
TRBV6-6 ASSSLGTSGTSNAGELF
TRBV27 ASSLVYLDEQF
TRBV7-9 ASRTPADTQY
TRBV28 ASRTAGTGEQY
TRBV19 ASSKTGGWSTEAF
TRBV3-1 ASSQGPRDRAPLH
TRBV7-8 ASSLAGGRYYGYT
TRBV2 ASSEGLGFAMTEAF
TRBV7-9 ASSLATGTDSPLH
TRBV5-5 ASSLAGQTREQY
TRBV6-2/TRBV6-3 ASDSRSGGRGKNTGELF
TRBV7-9 ASSLDGQGKIQPQH
TRBV7-9 ASSLGAANEKLF
TRBV15 ATSRGGREQY
TRBV7-2 ASSLDLAGLGTYEQY
TRBV4-1 ASSQGGVGEQY
TRBV7-9 ASSLASGEQY
TRBV27 ASSFAGSGEQF
TRBV7-2 ASSGGGVWYEQY
TRBV6-1 ASSEAYGGSYEQY
TRBV6-5 ASSYFRVTGELF
TRBV6-2/TRBV6-3 ASSYASGAQYEQY
TRBV6-2/TRBV6-3 ASSYVGDSYEQY
TRBV9 ASSVDQGEAGEQF
TRBV5-6 ASTRNGGTGVHEQY
TRBV6-2/TRBV6-3 ASSTGTSTYEQY
TRBV3-1 ASSQEPPTPYGYT
TRBV4-1 ASSQDDPSVLAGGGWQF
TRBV4-3 ASSQGSGGFYEQY
TRBV4-1 ASSQVRQGYNEQF
TRBV19 ASSGPGELEQY
TRBV4-1 ASSQGGAALGLYEQY
TRBV6-1 ASSEGGTYEQY
TRBV6-5 ASSYNAGTSGHNEQF
TRBV7-9 ASSLGPGTGKPTNEQF
TRBV12-3/TRBV12-4 ASRTGLAGYTDTQY
TRBV14 ASSQDRYRGTEAF
TRBV19 ASSMSETQY
TRBV19 ASSWGGPTGELF
TRBV20-1 SARLAAKSTGELF
TRBV2 ASTDRVQPQH
TRBV4-3 ASSQVRTGIDSPLH
TRBV29-1 SVAARGGQNTEAF
TRBV29-1 SAFGIDRAGANVLT
TRBV11-2 ASSSIRTDTQY
TRBV3-1 AGSPGLGQGVEQY
TRBV5-1 ASSHTTGEGTPLH
TRBV13 ASGPWGGREKLF
TRBV6-2/TRBV6-3 ASSYGAGESTDTQY
TRBV12-5 ASGSTADAQETQY
TRBV21-1 ASSKIGNKQPQH
TRBV20-1 SATRTSGGYEQY